Below are 18 T cell receptor beta chains sequenced from a single sample in a study of tumor-infiltrating lymphocytes in primary liver carcinoma. The authors made TCR beta cDNA from around 500 ng total RNA with a constant-region primer. Three-round nested multiplex PCR performed with slightly modified ARM-PCR produced the TCR beta libraries. Both of the initial two PCR rounds ran for around 9 cycles and employed TRBV1-TRBV30 forward primers alongside a C-beta reverse primer. MiXCR, applied by TCRdb to the multiplex PCR reads, yields one record per CDR3 protein. The sample has about 120,000 distinct CDR3 sequences, approximately 71% seen once. Bulk tissue was left unsorted, and RNA and DNA were co-extracted from about 20-30 mg of it. The sample was tumor-adjacent normal liver tissue. These receptors were obtained from a woman aged 60 to 75 with primary liver carcinoma and hepatitis B virus infection.

This clonotype occurred once. The chain links TRBV29-1 to TRBJ2-3; D is perhaps TRBD1 (6 bases). Trimming removed 6 bases from V and 2 bases from J, with 15 bases in between. Germline CDR1 and CDR2: SQVTM and ANQGSEA. CDR3 size: 14 residues. The CDR3 is CSVGYRVNTDTQYF. The CDR3 DNA is TGCAGCGTGGGCTACAGGGTAAACACAGATACGCAGTATTTT.

This clonotype has a count of ten or more. This sequence joins TRBV4-1 and TRBJ2-1, with TRBD2 identical over 13 bases. The germline gives CDR1 MGHRA, CDR2 YSYEKL. The CDR3 is made up of 17 amino acids. Germline trimming cut 1 base from V and 7 bases from J; bases unmatched to any gene: 7. The CDR3 is CASSQVTSGRMRNEQFF. For the CDR3, the DNA is TGCGCCAGCAGCCAAGTGACTAGCGGGAGGATGCGGAATGAGCAGTTCTTC.

On this clonotype itself: A read error may be the cause here, since a much bigger clone is one base away. This chain links TRBV5-1 with TRBJ2-1; 12 positions match TRBD2. The length of the CDR3 is 14 residues. From germline, CDR1 is SGHRS and CDR2 YFSETQ. Here the CDR3 DNA reads TGCGCCAGCAGCGCCGGACTAGCGGGAAATGGGCAGTTCTTC. Protein: CASSAGLAGNGQFF. The whole variable domain, remainder taken from reference TRBV5-1 and TRBJ2-1, is KAGVTQTPRYLIKTRGQQVTLSCSPISGHRSVSWYQQTPGQGLQFLFEYFSETQRNKGNFPGRFSGRQFSNSRSEMNVSTLELGDSALYLCASSAGLAGNGQFFGPGTRLTVL.

This clonotype was detected once. This CDR3 fails to terminate in the conserved phenylalanine or tryptophan, so it likely reflects a read error. The V call is TRBV11-2, the J call TRBJ2-1; TRBD2 might be the D (6 bases). Per the germline V gene, CDR1 is SGHAT and CDR2 is FQNNGV. The CDR3 is 14 residues long. The CDR3 spells CASCLAGSLNEQFS. DNA of the CDR3: TGTGCCAGCTGCTTAGCCGGGAGTCTCAATGAACAGTTCTCC.

On this clonotype itself: At one end, the junction sequence differs from germline, possibly due to a read error. CDR3 DNA: TGTGCTAGCAACTTCGGGACTAGCGGGATTACTGAGTACAATGAGCAGTTCTTC. Protein sequence: CASNFGTSGITEYNEQFF. The chain couples TRBV12-3 or TRBV12-4 to TRBJ2-1, with 13 bases fitting TRBD2. CDR3 length: 18 amino acids.

A word on this clonotype: An end of the junction differs from the germline gene, which may be a read error. The chain uses TRBV28 and TRBJ1-4; 8 positions agree with TRBD1. Germline assignment: CDR1 MDHEN and CDR2 SYDVKM. The CDR3 is made up of 14 amino acids. CDR3 bases: TGTGCCGGCAGCCCCTGGCAGGGGGCCGGAAAACTGTTTTTT. It yields the protein CAGSPWQGAGKLFF.

On this clonotype: One end of the junction does not line up with germline, which may come from a read error. The chain joins TRBV6-1 to TRBJ1-2; D unclear. In germline, CDR1 is MNHNS, CDR2 SASEGT. The CDR3 contains 13 residues. This CDR3 is CVSSEMLNYGYTF. The CDR3 DNA reads TGTGTCAGCAGTGAAATGCTTAACTATGGCTACACCTTC.

Worth noting for this clonotype: The junction departs from the called germline gene at one end, perhaps through a read error. The chain couples TRBV14 to TRBJ2-3; tentative D call: TRBD2 (5 bases). The CDR3 runs to 14 residues. Looked up from germline, CDR1 is SGHDN and CDR2 is FVKESK. The CDR3 DNA reads as TGTGCCAGCAGCCACGGTGGGAGCACAGATACGAAGTATTTT. It codes for CASSHGGSTDTKYF.

A word on this clonotype: A read error is likely, as this CDR3 ends without the conserved phenylalanine or tryptophan. J is TRBJ1-2 and V is TRBV11-2, with 8 bases aligning to TRBD1. The ends lost 1 base at V and 8 bases at J; junction bases unmatched: 6. The CDR3 runs to 14 residues. Looked up from germline, CDR1 is SGHAT and CDR2 is FQNNGV. The CDR3 nucleotides are TGTGCCAGCAGCTTAGGGACAGGGAACGTAGGCTACACCTTA. The encoded protein is CASSLGTGNVGYTL.

Comments on this clonotype: This CDR3 fails to terminate in the conserved phenylalanine or tryptophan, so it likely reflects a read error. CDR3: CVSTLGSTIYS. The CDR3 DNA reads TGTGTCAGCACCCTTGGAAGCACCATATATTCT. This chain uses TRBV6-5 with TRBJ1-3, with D unresolved. The CDR3 sequence is 11 residues long. CDR1 MNHEY and CDR2 SVGAGI come from the germline V gene.

This rearrangement joins TRBV11-3 to TRBJ2-1; perhaps TRBD1 as D (5 bases). The V and J ends lost 8 bases and 16 bases respectively, with 33 bases between them. CDR1 SGHNT and CDR2 YENEEA come from the germline V gene. This CDR3 has 16 amino acids. CDR3 DNA sequence: TGTGCCAGCGGGAAGGGCGTAGGCAAAAAGGACAATGAGGACTTCTTC. Protein product: CASGKGVGKKDNEDFF.

Note on this clonotype: An end of the junction does not agree with germline; a read error may underlie this. This chain links TRBV6-5 with TRBJ2-7; 7 bases map to TRBD1. The CDR3 extends over 13 amino acids. The germline CDR1 and CDR2 sequences are MNHEY and SVGAGI. CDR3 sequence reads: CASRTGASYEQYF. CDR3 in DNA: TGTGCAAGCAGAACAGGGGCCTCATACGAGCAGTACTTC.

For this clonotype: In this CDR3 the conserved last residue, phenylalanine or tryptophan, is missing, so a read error is likely. The DNA is left out, because the CDR3 cannot be placed on it with certainty; the CDR3 is given as TCRdb lists it. The chain carries TRBV11-2 and TRBJ2-7; the table assigns TRBD1, which was not confirmed against the DNA. Germline loops: CDR1 SGHAT, CDR2 FQNNGV. The CDR3 is 14 residues long, counting both termini. The CDR3 is CASTLTRGARELYL.

As to this clonotype: At one boundary the junction diverges from the germline segment, which might be a read error. The J gene is TRBJ2-3, the V gene TRBV28; D may match TRBD1 or TRBD2 (6 bases each). This CDR3 is 15 amino acids long. The germline gives CDR1 MDHEN, CDR2 SYDVKM. CDR3 DNA sequence: TGTGTCAGCATTGTGGGCGGGACAAGCACAGATACGCAGTATTTT. Its protein is CVSIVGGTSTDTQYF.

To note about this clonotype: A much larger clone lies one base from this, so it may be a read error. V usage is TRBV5-1 and J usage is TRBJ2-5; 7 bases fit TRBD2. Trimming cost V 6 bases and J 1 base; bases outside gene matches: 3. The CDR3 runs 13 residues. Germline CDR1 reads SGHRS; CDR2 reads YFSETQ. Here the CDR3 reads CASNLAGQETQYF. In DNA, the CDR3 is TGCGCCAGCAACTTAGCGGGCCAAGAGACCCAGTACTTC.

Concerning this clonotype itself: Without the conserved terminal phenylalanine or tryptophan, this CDR3 likely stems from a read error. The DNA is omitted, as the CDR3 cannot be located on it reliably, and the CDR3 follows TCRdb's listing. V is TRBV12-3 or TRBV12-4 and J is TRBJ1-1; the table assigns TRBD1, which was not confirmed against the DNA. Ends included, the CDR3 has 13 residues. CDR3 amino acids: CASSLTRGTEALS.

Remarks on this clonotype: An end of the junction differs from the germline gene, which may be a read error. V gene TRBV11-2 combines with J gene TRBJ2-3; perhaps TRBD2 as D (6 bases). Germline V gene lookup returns CDR1 SGHAT and CDR2 FQNNGV. This CDR3 has 15 residues. CDR3 coding DNA: TGTGCTAGCAGCTTCAGACTAGGACGTACAGATACGCAGTATTTT. It is translated as CASSFRLGRTDTQYF.

Remarks on this clonotype: At one end the junction does not follow the germline gene, possibly because of a read error. The chain links TRBV12-5 to TRBJ2-7; the D gene is possibly TRBD1 (5 bases). CDR1 is LGHNT, CDR2 FRNRAP, per germline. The CDR3 consists of 14 residues. The CDR3 loop is CAGGLDTGAYEQYF. The CDR3, as DNA: TGTGCTGGTGGTCTGGACACGGGCGCCTACGAGCAGTACTTC.